Listed here are 27 T cell receptor beta chains from one sample, sequenced in a study of blood T cells in healthy people across ages. A J-beta primer mix and a sample-barcoded 5' primer were used in a second PCR of about 7 to 12 cycles. MiXCR, applied by TCRdb to the 5' RACE reads, yields one record per CDR3 protein. The table has hundreds of thousands of distinct CDR3 sequences, around 21% seen once; the top ten hold about 3.6%. The material sequenced was blood. The source of these receptors is a man aged 70-80 years in good health.

Written as DNA, the CDR3 is TGCAGCGTTGAAGTCCGGACCACTGAAGCTTTCTTT. As protein: CSVEVRTTEAFF. The chain carries TRBV29-1 and TRBJ1-1; no clear D. Looked up from germline, CDR1 is SQVTM and CDR2 is ANQGSEA. V was pared by 1 base and J by 4 bases, with 7 bases between. The CDR3 length is 12 residues.

A word on this clonotype: One end of the junction varies from germline; a read error may be responsible. The chain couples TRBV15 to TRBJ2-1, with TRBD2 matching 13 bases. In germline, CDR1 is LNHNV, CDR2 YYDKDF (reference sequence). The CDR3 has 16 amino acids. This CDR3 reads CATSGEPGLAGIEQFF. Written as DNA, the CDR3 is TGTGCCACCAGCGGAGAACCGGGACTAGCGGGAATTGAGCAGTTCTTC.

The V call is TRBV9, the J call TRBJ2-3, with D tentatively TRBD2 (5 bases). The V end lost 0 bases, the J end lost 0 bases, and 11 bases lay between the germline ends. There are 16 residues in the CDR3. Germline CDR1 is SGDLS and CDR2 is YYNGEE. Written as DNA, the CDR3 is TGTGCCAGCAGCGTAGGTACTGGCGGGAGCACAGATACGCAGTATTTT. It is translated as CASSVGTGGSTDTQYF.

This clonotype was counted a few times. The rearrangement joins TRBV20-1 to TRBJ2-7; D is unresolved. The CDR3 spans 14 residues. The V and J ends lost 0 bases and 4 bases respectively, with 13 bases between them. In germline, CDR1 is DFQATT, CDR2 SNEGSKA (reference sequence). CDR3 DNA: TGCAGTGCTAGAGACGGCCAGGCAATGTACGAGCAGTACTTC. Its translation is CSARDGQAMYEQYF.

The V gene is TRBV27, the J gene TRBJ1-1, with 7 nucleotides matching TRBD1. V was clipped by 4 bases and J by 7 bases; unmatched bases: 3. Germline loops: CDR1 MNHEY, CDR2 SMNVEV (reference sequence). This CDR3 spans 12 amino acids. Here the CDR3 reads CASSSQGNEAFF. In DNA, the CDR3 is TGTGCCAGCAGTTCACAGGGGAATGAAGCTTTCTTT.

The chain joins TRBV10-3 to TRBJ2-5; D is uncertain. Germline CDR1 and CDR2: ENHRY and SYGVKD. The CDR3 totals 13 residues. The ends were cut back, 2 bases at V and 4 bases at J, with 8 bases in the middle. CDR3 coding DNA: TGTGCCATCAGTGAGGGGCCCACAGAGACCCAGTACTTC. Translation: CAISEGPTETQYF.

The rearrangement links TRBV29-1 to TRBJ2-3; no clear D. CDR3 length: 11 residues. Germline V gene lookup returns CDR1 SQVTM and CDR2 ANQGSEA. V lost 2 bases and J lost 4, with 4 bases in between. The CDR3 is CSVEKSDTQYF. CDR3 DNA: TGCAGCGTTGAAAAATCAGATACGCAGTATTTT.

The V call is TRBV28, the J call TRBJ2-5; the match to TRBD2 covers 10 bases. The trim removed 2 bases at V and 1 base at J, leaving 10 bases unmatched. Germline lookup yields CDR1 MDHEN and CDR2 SYDVKM. The length of the CDR3 is 18 residues. The CDR3 DNA follows: TGTGCCAGCAGTTTAGTGTCTAGCGGGAGACAAACCCAAGAGACCCAGTACTTC. Translating it yields CASSLVSSGRQTQETQYF.

This chain uses TRBV7-9 with TRBJ2-5; 10 nucleotides line up with TRBD2. The CDR3 is 17 amino acids. Germline trimming cut 1 base from V and 5 bases from J; bases unmatched to any gene: 10. Germline V lookup: CDR1 SEHNR, CDR2 FQNEAQ (reference sequence). The CDR3 DNA reads as TGTGCCAGCAGCTTAGGGTTTCTGGGACTAGCGTCGGAGACCCAGTACTTC. Protein: CASSLGFLGLASETQYF.

This clonotype was detected a few times. The chain couples TRBV5-1 to TRBJ2-3, with 11 bases fitting TRBD2. The germline V gene encodes CDR1 SGHRS and CDR2 YFSETQ. The CDR3 is made up of 16 amino acids. After removal of 2 bases from V and 2 bases from J, the junction contained 4 bases not matched to a gene. CDR3 region: CASSLTSGRNTDTQYF. In DNA form, the CDR3 reads TGCGCCAGCAGCTTAACTAGCGGGAGAAACACAGATACGCAGTATTTT.

The chain links TRBV7-3 to TRBJ2-1, with 8 bases lining up with TRBD2. Germline V gene data show CDR1 as SGHTA and CDR2 as FQGTGA. V lost 2 bases to trimming and J lost 1 base; unmatched junction nucleotides: 4. This CDR3 spans 16 amino acids. The chain's CDR3 is CASSLFSGVSYNEQFF. The CDR3 DNA reads as TGTGCCAGCAGCTTATTTAGCGGGGTTTCCTACAATGAGCAGTTCTTC. Combining the CDR3 with reference TRBV7-3 and TRBJ2-1 gives the whole variable domain GAGVSQTPSNKVTEKGKYVELRCDPISGHTALYWYRQSLGQGPEFLIYFQGTGAADDSGLPNDRFFAVRPEGSVSTLKIQRTERGDSAVYLCASSLFSGVSYNEQFFGPGTRLTVL.

This chain uses TRBV10-3 with TRBJ1-6; possibly TRBD1 for D (5 bases). This CDR3 is 15 amino acids long. The V end was cut by 2 bases, the J end by 4 bases, with 9 bases between. The germline CDR1 and CDR2 sequences are ENHRY and SYGVKD. The CDR3 sequence: CAISEGGNYNSPLHF. DNA of the CDR3: TGTGCCATCAGTGAGGGGGGGAATTATAATTCACCCCTCCACTTT.

This clonotype showed up just a few times. The rearrangement joins TRBV10-2 to TRBJ2-7, with a weak D call TRBD2 (6 bases). The germline V gene encodes CDR1 WSHSY and CDR2 SAAADI. Trimming took 3 bases from V and 4 from J, leaving 16 bases between them. This CDR3 contains 15 residues. The CDR3 region is CASSDRRSGDYEQYF. The CDR3 DNA reads as TGCGCCAGCAGTGACCGGCGGTCGGGAGATTACGAGCAGTACTTC.

The chain recombines TRBV20-1 with TRBJ2-7; D gene ambiguous. Germline V lookup: CDR1 DFQATT, CDR2 SNEGSKA (reference sequence). This CDR3 spans 12 amino acids. V gave up 7 bases and J gave up 6 bases, with 16 bases separating them. Written as DNA, the CDR3 is TGCAGTGTCAGAGACTCCACGGGCGAGCAGTACTTC. This codes for CSVRDSTGEQYF.

V and J are TRBV6-6 and TRBJ2-1, with 10 bases that match TRBD2. After removal of 5 bases from V and 8 bases from J, the junction contained 3 bases not matched to a gene. The CDR3 is 13 amino acids. Looked up from germline, CDR1 is MNHNY and CDR2 is SVGAGI (reference sequence). The CDR3 is CASSLAGAHEQFF. As DNA, the CDR3 is TGTGCCAGCAGTCTAGCGGGAGCCCATGAGCAGTTCTTC.

There are a few counts of this clonotype. A single base separates this from a much larger clone, so it may be a read error. The genes are TRBV29-1 and TRBJ2-5, with 11 bases fitting TRBD2. The J call may be in error: the DNA end matches TRBJ2-1 better. The V gene's germline CDR1 is SQVTM and CDR2 ANQGSEA. This CDR3 comprises 12 residues. The CDR3 loop reads CSARLAGFEQFF. The DNA of the CDR3 is TGCAGCGCTAGACTAGCGGGATTTGAGCAGTTCTTC.

The chain joins TRBV6-5 to TRBJ2-3; TRBD2 aligns across 10 bases. V was clipped by 3 bases and J by 4 bases; unmatched bases: 10. Germline V gene lookup returns CDR1 MNHEY and CDR2 SVGAGI. The CDR3 is 17 residues long. The CDR3 nucleotides are TGTGCCAGCAGTTATGGAGGCCTAGCGGGAGTGCCAGATACGCAGTATTTT. This encodes CASSYGGLAGVPDTQYF.

This chain links TRBV14 with TRBJ2-3; D is unclear. CDR3 length: 14 residues. The germline CDR1 and CDR2 sequences are SGHDN and FVKESK. With 2 bases removed from V and 5 bases from J, the gap between germline ends came to 11 bases. The CDR3 bases are TGTGCCAGCAGCCAACTTCAGGTGGGAGATACGCAGTATTTT. The encoded protein is CASSQLQVGDTQYF.

This clonotype was counted between two and nine times. This chain connects TRBV25-1 to TRBJ2-5, with a possible D match to TRBD1 (6 bases). Trimming stripped 3 bases from V and 5 bases from J, with 13 bases between. This CDR3 comprises 14 residues. Germline V gene sequence: CDR1 MGHDK, CDR2 SYGVNS. This CDR3 is CASSDQGMGETQYF. The DNA for the CDR3 is TGTGCCAGCAGTGACCAGGGGATGGGCGAGACCCAGTACTTC.

V is TRBV10-3 and J is TRBJ2-7, with 11 nucleotides matching TRBD2. The CDR3 is 15 amino acids. V gave up 3 bases and J gave up 6 bases; unmatched junction bases: 7. Germline V gene sequence: CDR1 ENHRY, CDR2 SYGVKD. DNA of the CDR3: TGTGCCATCAGTGATACTAGCGGGGGATATAGCGAGCAGTACTTC. Its translation: CAISDTSGGYSEQYF.

The chain employs TRBV5-1 and TRBJ2-3; the D gene is possibly TRBD1 (6 bases). Trimming removed 0 bases at V and 2 bases at J, with 10 bases between. Per the germline V gene, CDR1 is SGHRS and CDR2 is YFSETQ. There are 15 residues in the CDR3. The DNA for the CDR3 is TGCGCCAGCAGCTTGGCCGACAGGATCACAGATACGCAGTATTTT. Translated, it gives CASSLADRITDTQYF.

The chain carries TRBV11-2 and TRBJ2-3, with 8 nucleotides matching TRBD2. The CDR3 loop spans 16 amino acids. The germline V gene encodes CDR1 SGHAT and CDR2 FQNNGV. Losses at the gene ends were 4 bases for V and 0 bases for J; bases not matched to a gene: 6. CDR3 bases: TGTGCCAGCAGCTCCACACTAGCGGCCAGCACAGATACGCAGTATTTT. This codes for CASSSTLAASTDTQYF.

The V call is TRBV7-8, the J call TRBJ2-7; D may be TRBD2 (6 bases). This CDR3 is built from 13 residues. Trimming pared 5 bases from V and 7 bases from J, leaving 15 bases between. CDR1 is SGHVS, CDR2 FQNEAQ, per germline. Here the CDR3 DNA reads TGTGCCAGCAGCCCAACGGGAGTTCAGGAGCAGTACTTC. It yields the protein CASSPTGVQEQYF.

This clonotype was recorded at least ten times. The chain joins TRBV12-3 or TRBV12-4 to TRBJ2-3, with D possibly matching TRBD2 (6 bases). The CDR3 contains 17 residues. The V and J ends lost 5 bases and 2 bases respectively, with 20 bases between them. The CDR3 bases are TGTGCCAGCAGTCACCCGGGACTGCGGCTTAACACAGATACGCAGTATTTT. Translation: CASSHPGLRLNTDTQYF.

A few counts support this clonotype. V and J are TRBV14 and TRBJ2-7, with a tentative D call TRBD2 (5 bases). The V end was cut by 4 bases, the J end by 3 bases, with 7 bases between. Germline V gene lookup returns CDR1 SGHDN and CDR2 FVKESK. The CDR3 is 12 amino acids. CDR3 coding DNA: TGTGCCAGCAGCCCCGGGATCTACGAGCAGTACTTC. Translation gives CASSPGIYEQYF.

This clonotype came up a few times. The chain uses TRBV7-9 and TRBJ1-2; 7 bases line up with TRBD1. Germline CDR1 reads SEHNR; CDR2 reads FQNEAQ (reference sequence). The V gene end was trimmed by 7 bases and the J gene end by 6 bases; junction bases not matched to a gene: 14. The CDR3 contains 15 residues. The CDR3 nucleotides are TGTGCCAGCACCAGAACGCCCACAGGGGAGGATGGCTACACCTTC. It encodes CASTRTPTGEDGYTF.

This clonotype was seen at least ten times. V is TRBV19 and J is TRBJ1-1; D call uncertain. Germline V gene data show CDR1 as LNHDA and CDR2 as SQIVND (reference sequence). This CDR3 is 13 amino acids long. V was pared by 9 bases and J by 3 bases, with 14 bases between. CDR3 residues: CASSVKGDTEAFF. In nucleotides, the CDR3 is TGTGCCAGCAGCGTGAAGGGAGACACTGAAGCTTTCTTT. Full variable domain (rest looked up from reference TRBV19 and TRBJ1-1): DGGITQSPKYLFRKEGQNVTLSCEQNLNHDAMYWYRQDPGQGLRLIYYSQIVNDFQKGDIAEGYSVSREKKESFPLTVTSAQKNPTAFYLCASSVKGDTEAFFGQGTRLTVV.